The rows below give T cell receptor beta chains drawn from one sample of a study of shared clonotypes between healthy human individuals. The data were produced by immunoSEQ multiplex PCR, yet TCRdb's version contains in-frame clones alone and is incomplete. Of roughly 2.2 million clones in the sample, 80% to 95% were seen once. The sample consisted of naive CD4+ T cells from PBMCs. The receptors come from a man aged 18 to 30 in good health. Some clones in this sample may be carry-over from other donors' samples. Both conserved end residues are trimmed from each CDR3. Clone size is shown for a subset of rows, as once, few, many or a class of expanded clone.

j_call	clone_size	v_call	cdr3_aa
TRBJ2-2	.	TRBV21-1	ASSKGPLAASNTGELF
TRBJ2-3	.	TRBV10-3	APLCRTDTQY
TRBJ2-7	.	TRBV5-1	ASSLGGSSGSYEQY
TRBJ1-5	.	TRBV27	ASSSREPSNQPQH
TRBJ2-7	.	TRBV20-1	SHSALYEQY
TRBJ2-3	.	TRBV5-4	ASSSDLSSTDTQY
TRBJ2-5	.	TRBV5-1	ASSLESSGGARTQY
TRBJ1-1	.	TRBV9	ASSVVEGGGTEAF
TRBJ1-2	.	TRBV18	ASSPRREDYSYT
TRBJ2-2	.	TRBV14	ASSLAGGTGELF
TRBJ2-1	.	TRBV2	ASSVIVEQF
TRBJ2-2	.	TRBV9	ASSVFGTPDTGELF
TRBJ1-2	.	TRBV2	ASSSDSPSLSGYT
TRBJ1-2	.	TRBV2	ASSRGQTNYGYT
TRBJ2-7	.	TRBV6-5	ASSYFSGGEQY
TRBJ1-2	once	TRBV11-2	ASSLGAGRGYT
TRBJ1-1	.	TRBV5-4	ASSLGSSNTEAF
TRBJ2-7	.	TRBV7-2	ASSFWAGSSYEQY
TRBJ2-7	.	TRBV6-1	ASSGRGGKRQEQY
TRBJ2-5	.	TRBV4-3	ASSQHLSHRETQY
TRBJ2-7	.	TRBV28	ASSPPPRYEQY
TRBJ1-2	.	TRBV4-1	ASSPGTVSLRGYGYT
TRBJ2-3	once	TRBV29-1	SVRMTSGSADTQY